Listed below are T cell receptor beta chains from one sample, sequenced in a study of regulatory dendritic cells for organ transplantation. Assay used: immunoSEQ multiplex PCR; TCRdb lists only in-frame clones, some missing. Altogether 15,000 to 20,000 clones are present, roughly 80% being singletons, with the ten largest covering 2.5% to 3.5%. These receptors lack a known antigen. Sequences were obtained from memory CD4+ T cells from blood cultured with regulatory dendritic cells. These receptors were taken from a human donor in good health. Each CDR3 is given with its conserved first and last residue. D genes are given only for firm matches. Some rows have no size entry. The others give once, few or many, or a class for an expanded clone.

J: TRBJ2-5
D: TRBD2
size: -
V: TRBV5-6
DNA: TGTGCCAGCAGCTTGACCGGAAGCGGGGAGTGGAAGACCCAGTACTTC
CDR3: CASSLTGSGEWKTQYF

J: TRBJ2-5
D: -
size: -
V: TRBV9
DNA: TGTGCCAGCAGCCTGGGACCCAGGCGAGAGACCCAGTACTTC
CDR3: CASSLGPRRETQYF

J: TRBJ2-3
D: -
size: -
V: TRBV9
DNA: TGTGCCAGCAGCGTGCTTCCTACGACTAGCACAGATACGCAGTATTTT
CDR3: CASSVLPTTSTDTQYF

J: TRBJ1-4
D: TRBD1
size: few
V: TRBV11-3
DNA: TGTGCCAGCAGCTTAGTCTTGGGACAGGGAAAGTCGTTTTGGGATGAAAAACTGTTTTTT
CDR3: CASSLVLGQGKSFWDEKLFF

J: TRBJ2-5
D: -
size: -
V: TRBV13
DNA: TGTGCCAGCAGCCTCAGGGAAGCGACCCAGTACTTC
CDR3: CASSLREATQYF

J: TRBJ2-3
D: -
size: -
V: TRBV27
DNA: TGTGCCAGCAGTTTCTCGAGTTGGGCAGATACGCAGTATTTT
CDR3: CASSFSSWADTQYF

J: TRBJ1-3
D: -
size: -
V: TRBV9
DNA: TGTGCCAGCGGCACCAACTCTGGAAACACCATATATTTT
CDR3: CASGTNSGNTIYF

J: TRBJ2-7
D: TRBD2
size: -
V: TRBV28
DNA: TGTGCCAGCAGTATAACTAGCGGCAACACCTACGAGCAGTACTTC
CDR3: CASSITSGNTYEQYF

J: TRBJ2-1
D: -
size: -
V: TRBV4-1
DNA: TGCGCCAGCAGCCAAGATACTCGGGGCCACGCTACAGGAGATGAGCAGTTCTTC
CDR3: CASSQDTRGHATGDEQFF

J: TRBJ1-5
D: -
size: -
V: TRBV28
DNA: TGTGCCAGCAATGCTTTCAGGGGAAGCAATCAGCCCCAGCATTTT
CDR3: CASNAFRGSNQPQHF

J: TRBJ1-2
D: -
size: -
V: TRBV7-8
DNA: TGTGCCAGCAGCGCCGGGGGAGACGCTGGCTACACCTTC
CDR3: CASSAGGDAGYTF

J: TRBJ2-3
D: TRBD2
size: -
V: TRBV4-2
DNA: TGTGCCAGCAGCCAAACTACTAGCGGGGATAGTAGAACAGATACGCAGTATTTT
CDR3: CASSQTTSGDSRTDTQYF

J: TRBJ2-5
D: -
size: once
V: TRBV7-2
DNA: TGTGCCAGCAGCCCCTCGGCGTCTCAAGAGACCCAGTACTTC
CDR3: CASSPSASQETQYF

J: TRBJ2-5
D: TRBD1
size: -
V: TRBV5-1
DNA: TGCGCCAGCTCCGGGACAGGAGGGGGATTATCCCAAGAGACCCAGTACTTC
CDR3: CASSGTGGGLSQETQYF

J: TRBJ1-4
D: TRBD1
size: -
V: TRBV2
DNA: TGTGCCAGCAGGGCCCACAGGGGAACTAATGAAAAACTGTTTTTT
CDR3: CASRAHRGTNEKLFF

J: TRBJ1-1
D: TRBD1
size: -
V: TRBV11-2
DNA: TGTGCCAGCAGCTTAATGGGGACAGTGAACACTGAAGCTTTCTTT
CDR3: CASSLMGTVNTEAFF

J: TRBJ2-3
D: -
size: -
V: TRBV11-3
DNA: TGTGCCAGCAGCCCTGCTAGCACAGATACGCAGTATTTT
CDR3: CASSPASTDTQYF

J: TRBJ2-3
D: -
size: -
V: TRBV2
DNA: TGTGCCAGCAGTGAGTCCAGGGATGTTGTGGATACGCAGTATTTT
CDR3: CASSESRDVVDTQYF

J: TRBJ2-3
D: -
size: -
V: TRBV6-5
DNA: TGTGCCAGCAGTTATGGGCGGCCCCCACAAGATACGCAGTATTTT
CDR3: CASSYGRPPQDTQYF

J: TRBJ2-2
D: TRBD1
size: -
V: TRBV7-9
DNA: TGTGCCAGCAGCTCCAGACAGGGTGATACCGGGGAGCTGTTTTTT
CDR3: CASSSRQGDTGELFF

J: TRBJ1-3
D: -
size: -
V: TRBV5-4
DNA: TGTGCCAGCAGCTTGGACGGGGGTGGTGGAAACACCATATATTTT
CDR3: CASSLDGGGGNTIYF

J: TRBJ2-5
D: -
size: -
V: TRBV10-3
DNA: TGTGCCATCAGGCTAGAGTCTCAAGAGACCCAGTACTTC
CDR3: CAIRLESQETQYF

J: TRBJ2-2
D: -
size: -
V: TRBV10-2
DNA: TGCGCCAGCAAACAGGGAGGCAACACCGGGGAGCTGTTTTTT
CDR3: CASKQGGNTGELFF

J: TRBJ1-5
D: -
size: -
V: TRBV30
DNA: TGTGCCTGGAGTTTGGGCGGGACGGTCCCATATAGCAATCAGCCCCAGCATTTT
CDR3: CAWSLGGTVPYSNQPQHF

J: TRBJ2-3
D: -
size: few
V: TRBV7-9
DNA: TGTGCCAGCTCCAGAAGCACAGATACGCAGTATTTT
CDR3: CASSRSTDTQYF

J: TRBJ2-3
D: TRBD2
size: -
V: TRBV15
DNA: TGTGCCACCAGCAGAGACACTAGCGGGACAGCAGATACGCAGTATTTT
CDR3: CATSRDTSGTADTQYF

J: TRBJ2-2
D: -
size: few
V: TRBV6-5
DNA: TGTGCCAGCAGTGAGAGGGGAGGGGAGCTGTTTTTT
CDR3: CASSERGGELFF

J: TRBJ2-5
D: -
size: -
V: TRBV28
DNA: TGTGCCAGCAGTTTACGTCAGTTGAGCGAGACCCAGTACTTC
CDR3: CASSLRQLSETQYF

J: TRBJ2-1
D: TRBD2
size: -
V: TRBV19
DNA: TGTGCCAGTAGTATCCCCGCGCTAGCGGGAGTTTCAGATGAGCAGTTCTTC
CDR3: CASSIPALAGVSDEQFF

J: TRBJ2-3
D: -
size: -
V: TRBV12-5
DNA: TGTGCTAGTGGTTTGACACTTACGGGCCAGGGAGCTACCAAGGGAGATACGCAGTATTTT
CDR3: CASGLTLTGQGATKGDTQYF

J: TRBJ2-1
D: -
size: -
V: TRBV9
DNA: TGTGCCAGCAGCGTAGGGCTCTTGCGGGACGACAATGAGCAGTTCTTC
CDR3: CASSVGLLRDDNEQFF

J: TRBJ2-7
D: TRBD2
size: -
V: TRBV27
DNA: TGTGCCAGCAGTTTAGAGGCGGGAGCTGTCTACGAGCAGTACTTC
CDR3: CASSLEAGAVYEQYF

J: TRBJ1-4
D: -
size: -
V: TRBV2
DNA: TGTGCCAGCAGTCTTGGTGGGCGCAGGGTAGGTCGAGGTGAAAAACTGTTTTTT
CDR3: CASSLGGRRVGRGEKLFF

J: TRBJ1-4
D: TRBD1
size: once
V: TRBV2
DNA: TGTGCCAGCGGGGGACAGGGGGCAGCTAATGAAAAACTGTTTTTT
CDR3: CASGGQGAANEKLFF

J: TRBJ2-7
D: -
size: -
V: TRBV25-1
DNA: TGTGCCAGCAGTGGCCCGTTGTTCCGGGACAACTCCTACGAGCAGTACTTC
CDR3: CASSGPLFRDNSYEQYF

J: TRBJ2-1
D: TRBD1
size: -
V: TRBV7-2
DNA: TGTGCCAGCAGCGTAACCGGGACAGGGATCTACAATGAGCAGTTCTTC
CDR3: CASSVTGTGIYNEQFF

J: TRBJ2-5
D: TRBD2
size: -
V: TRBV7-9
DNA: TGTGCCAGCAGCGCCCGGACTAGCGGGGAGACCCAGTACTTC
CDR3: CASSARTSGETQYF

J: TRBJ2-3
D: -
size: -
V: TRBV7-3
DNA: TGTGCCAGCAGCGGAGGGGAGGGCACAGATACGCAGTATTTT
CDR3: CASSGGEGTDTQYF

J: TRBJ2-1
D: TRBD2
size: -
V: TRBV25-1
DNA: TGTGCCAGCAGTGGGCCGAGCGGGGGGGCCAGGCATGAGCAGTTCTTC
CDR3: CASSGPSGGARHEQFF

J: TRBJ2-3
D: -
size: -
V: TRBV7-3
DNA: TGTGCCAGCAGCTTAAGGGGGGCTCGCACAGATACGCAGTATTTT
CDR3: CASSLRGARTDTQYF

J: TRBJ1-2
D: -
size: once
V: TRBV6-6
DNA: TGTGCCAGCAGTTATAGGGCGAGATCTAACTATGGCTACACCTTC
CDR3: CASSYRARSNYGYTF

J: TRBJ2-3
D: -
size: -
V: TRBV5-1
DNA: TGCGCCAGCAGCTTTGCTAGCAGCACAGATACGCAGTATTTT
CDR3: CASSFASSTDTQYF

J: TRBJ2-1
D: -
size: -
V: TRBV6-1
DNA: TGTGCCAGCACCCGGGGGACTCTATACAATGAGCAGTTCTTC
CDR3: CASTRGTLYNEQFF

J: TRBJ2-7
D: -
size: once
V: TRBV6-5
DNA: TGTGCCAGCGGGAGACAGGAGGCCTACGAGCAGTACTTC
CDR3: CASGRQEAYEQYF

J: TRBJ1-3
D: -
size: -
V: TRBV9
DNA: TGTGCCAGCAGCCAAAGGACAAGCGGAAACACCATATATTTT
CDR3: CASSQRTSGNTIYF

J: TRBJ1-2
D: TRBD1
size: -
V: TRBV23-1
DNA: TGCGCCAGCCACAGGAAAACCAGGGGGCTTATTAGGGTCCAAGGGAACTATGGCTACACCTTC
CDR3: CASHRKTRGLIRVQGNYGYTF

J: TRBJ2-4
D: -
size: -
V: TRBV29-1
DNA: TGCAGCGTTGTCGGACTGACCCTAGCCAAAAACATTCAGTACTTC
CDR3: CSVVGLTLAKNIQYF

J: TRBJ2-1
D: -
size: -
V: TRBV10-3
DNA: TGTGCCCCTTCGCCAGAGGGGGAACCCTACAATGAGCAGTTCTTC
CDR3: CAPSPEGEPYNEQFF

J: TRBJ1-5
D: -
size: -
V: TRBV6-6
DNA: TGTGCCAGCAGGGGAGGGTTTAGGAATCAGCCCCAGCATTTT
CDR3: CASRGGFRNQPQHF

J: TRBJ2-1
D: TRBD2
size: -
V: TRBV28
DNA: TGTGCCAGCAGTTTAACTAGCGGGGAAACGGTGGGTGAGCAGTTCTTC
CDR3: CASSLTSGETVGEQFF

J: TRBJ2-7
D: -
size: -
V: TRBV11-2
DNA: TGTGCCAGCAGCTTAGGAAGTCCTTACGAGCAGTACTTC
CDR3: CASSLGSPYEQYF

J: TRBJ2-1
D: TRBD2
size: -
V: TRBV27
DNA: TGTGCCAGCAGTTCGATAGCGGGAGTGAACAATGAGCAGTTCTTC
CDR3: CASSSIAGVNNEQFF

J: TRBJ2-5
D: TRBD2
size: -
V: TRBV25-1
DNA: TGTGCCAGCAGTAACTCGGGACTAGCGGAAGAGACCCAGTACTTC
CDR3: CASSNSGLAEETQYF

J: TRBJ2-2
D: -
size: -
V: TRBV4-3
DNA: TGCGCCAGCAGCCAAGAGGCCCAGGGAATTCGTAGAAGGGGGGAGCTGTTTTTT
CDR3: CASSQEAQGIRRRGELFF

J: TRBJ2-3
D: -
size: -
V: TRBV10-2
DNA: TGCGCCAGCAGTGAGTCGATTCTCTGGAGCACAGATACGCAGTATTTT
CDR3: CASSESILWSTDTQYF